A selection of T cell receptor beta chains follows, all from one sample in a study of lymphopenia after photon versus proton radiotherapy. Using immunoSEQ multiplex PCR, the repertoire was profiled, and TCRdb retains in-frame clones only, with some absent. Of roughly 76,000 clones detected, 85% to 95% appear once; the ten largest clones hold about 2%. This material consisted of peripheral blood, taken from a patient treated with photon-based radiotherapy. The origin of the receptors is a middle-aged woman with cholangiocarcinoma. CDR3s include the opening cysteine and the closing phenylalanine or tryptophan. D genes are given only for firm matches. Only some rows state a clone size, as once, few, many or a class for expanded clones.

j_call d_call clone_size v_call cdr3_aa
TRBJ2-7 NA NA TRBV10-3 CAISDPLRGARRYEQYF
TRBJ1-5 NA NA TRBV27 CASSKGFGYSNQPQHF
TRBJ1-2 NA NA TRBV7-6 CATSEGGAGGYTF
TRBJ1-1 NA once TRBV6-1 CASTIGYTEAFF
TRBJ1-2 TRBD1 NA TRBV19 CASSTRDRIYGYTF
TRBJ1-3 NA NA TRBV19 CASSMGNSGNTIYF
TRBJ1-2 TRBD1 NA TRBV10-2 CASRRTGLGYTF
TRBJ1-2 NA NA TRBV5-4 CASTPESASNYGYTF
TRBJ1-2 NA NA TRBV5-5 CASSLAQGQVYGYTF
TRBJ1-1 NA NA TRBV9 CASSVSGIGTEAFF
TRBJ1-5 NA NA TRBV10-3 CASRPVSNQPQHF
TRBJ1-3 NA NA TRBV6-5 CASSYSGRGTGNTIYF
TRBJ1-1 NA NA TRBV4-2 CASSQDLREAFF
TRBJ2-1 NA NA TRBV4-1 CASSQELREPYNEQFF
TRBJ2-1 NA once TRBV2 CASSVLAPHNEQFF
TRBJ2-7 TRBD2 once TRBV9 CASSASSGGAFEQYF
TRBJ2-1 TRBD1 NA TRBV28 CASSLYGTGSINEQFF
TRBJ1-1 NA NA TRBV7-2 CASITTEANTEAFF
TRBJ2-5 NA NA TRBV27 CASSPRGAQETQYF
TRBJ2-7 NA NA TRBV2 CASSEVQAGSYEQYF
TRBJ2-7 NA NA TRBV6-5 CASSYSGGRYEQYF
TRBJ2-7 TRBD2 NA TRBV5-6 CASSPGLAGDYEQYF
TRBJ2-7 NA once TRBV27 CASSLKRASYEQYF
TRBJ2-7 TRBD1 few TRBV27 CASSLSAGQGVSYEQYF
TRBJ2-7 NA NA TRBV7-2 CASSLPDLPFYEQYF
TRBJ1-5 TRBD1 NA TRBV7-9 CASVPTGRNQPQHF
TRBJ1-2 TRBD1 once TRBV5-1 CASSWTTGGEDGYTF
TRBJ1-3 NA NA TRBV30 CAWSTVGSSGNTIYF
TRBJ2-1 NA NA TRBV29-1 CSVESFGGTTYNEQFF
TRBJ2-3 NA once TRBV29-1 CSVEGGRTSTDTQYF
TRBJ1-2 NA NA TRBV5-1 CASSSETGPSTGYTF
TRBJ1-1 TRBD1 NA TRBV6-1 CASMGGRGLSGEAFF
TRBJ2-1 TRBD1 NA TRBV7-8 CASSFPGTAHNEQFF
TRBJ2-5 TRBD1 once TRBV5-1 CASSSDRGFGSQYF
TRBJ1-2 NA NA TRBV6-5 CASRLRGVYGYTF
TRBJ1-3 TRBD1 NA TRBV5-1 CASSLGSGGNTGNTIYF
TRBJ1-2 NA NA TRBV28 CASSLGLPRLSNYGYTF
TRBJ1-6 TRBD1 NA TRBV30 CAWSVRTGRVGPLHF
TRBJ2-2 NA NA TRBV30 CAWSWGGAAGTGELFF
TRBJ2-7 NA NA TRBV6-1 CASSLGVYEQYF
TRBJ1-4 TRBD1 NA TRBV19 CASSPEDRDDEKLFF
TRBJ2-7 NA NA TRBV4-3 CASSQTLEGGYEQYF
TRBJ2-2 TRBD2 NA TRBV5-8 CASSLRLLAGGPNTGELFF
TRBJ2-7 TRBD2 NA TRBV19 CASSITGLDSYEQYF
TRBJ2-1 NA NA TRBV6-5 CASSSLTAHNEQFF
TRBJ2-1 NA NA TRBV27 CASSQGKSSYNEQFF
TRBJ1-5 NA few TRBV10-3 CAISVGGNNQPQHF
TRBJ2-1 TRBD2 NA TRBV7-3 CASSPGSSGGEQFF